The rows below give T cell receptor beta chains drawn from one sample of a study of PD-1 blockade in classical Hodgkin lymphoma. Some clones are missing from TCRdb's copy, which holds only in-frame ones; the method was immunoSEQ multiplex PCR. The sample includes tens of thousands of clones, 71% seen only once; the top ten take about 15%. The sample consisted of peripheral blood mononuclear cells (PBMCs), taken at baseline. These receptors were taken from a human donor with classical Hodgkin lymphoma. CDR3s include the opening cysteine and the closing phenylalanine or tryptophan. A D gene is named only where the DNA matches it firmly. Clone size is shown for a subset of rows, as once, few, many or a class of expanded clone.

TRBD2,-,TRBJ2-1,TRBV9,TGTGCCAGCAGCGTAGCTCAGGCGGGAGGGCCTAACGGTGAGCAGTTCTTC,CASSVAQAGGPNGEQFF
TRBD2,medium-sized,TRBJ2-7,TRBV4-1,TGCGCCAGCAGCCCCCGGGGTAGCGGGAGGGCGGACGAGCAGTACTTC,CASSPRGSGRADEQYF
-,few,TRBJ2-2,TRBV27,TGTGCCAGCAGTTTGGGAACCGGGGAGCTGTTTTTT,CASSLGTGELFF
-,few,TRBJ2-1,TRBV6-1,TGTGCCAGCAGTGATCTGACAGGGACTCTCGGGGGAAATGAGCAGTTCTTC,CASSDLTGTLGGNEQFF
TRBD1,once,TRBJ1-6,TRBV27,TGTGCCAGCAGGCCACCGGGACAGAGGAATAATTCACCCCTCCACTTT,CASRPPGQRNNSPLHF
-,-,TRBJ1-2,TRBV28,TGTGCCAGCAGCCCCACAAGACGCACACCCTGGGATGGCTACACCTTC,CASSPTRRTPWDGYTF
TRBD2,-,TRBJ2-1,TRBV7-8,TGTGCCAGCAGCCCCCTAGCGGGAGGGCTGGTTTACAATGAGCAGTTCTTC,CASSPLAGGLVYNEQFF
-,-,TRBJ1-6,TRBV28,TGTGCCAGCAAGGGTCAGGCAAATAATTCACCCCTCCACTTT,CASKGQANNSPLHF
-,few,TRBJ2-5,TRBV19,TGTGCCAGTAGTCATAGCGAGACCCAGTACTTC,CASSHSETQYF
-,-,TRBJ1-5,TRBV28,TGTGCCAGCAGGGCCGAGGGGGGGCGCGTTCAGCCCCAGCATTTT,CASRAEGGRVQPQHF
-,-,TRBJ1-1,TRBV28,TGTGCCAGCAGTCCTCCCGATGAGGGCACTGAAGCTTTCTTT,CASSPPDEGTEAFF
-,-,TRBJ2-4,TRBV5-6,TGTGCCAGCAGCTTGGCCGGCGAAAACATTCAGTACTTC,CASSLAGENIQYF
TRBD2,-,TRBJ2-2,TRBV5-1,TGCGCCAGCAGCCTCAGGCCGGGACTAGCGGAAACCGGGGAGCTGTTTTTT,CASSLRPGLAETGELFF
-,-,TRBJ1-2,TRBV14,TGTGCCAGCAGCCACGGACCCGCTAACTATGGCTACACCTTC,CASSHGPANYGYTF
TRBD1,medium-sized,TRBJ1-5,TRBV19,TGTGCCAGCCACGCCGGGACAGGGGACAATCAGCCCCAGCATTTT,CASHAGTGDNQPQHF
TRBD1,-,TRBJ1-3,TRBV19,TGTGCCAGCCGGACAGGGGGAAACACCATATATTTT,CASRTGGNTIYF
-,-,TRBJ1-5,TRBV6-1,TGTGCCAGCAGTGTATCGGGGGCGCGGAATCAGCCCCAGCATTTT,CASSVSGARNQPQHF
-,-,TRBJ1-2,TRBV10-3,TGTGCAACACCGGCGGGCTTAGGGTATGGCTACACCTTC,CATPAGLGYGYTF
-,-,TRBJ2-3,TRBV6-5,TGTGCCAGCACTCGCGCAGATACGCAGTATTTT,CASTRADTQYF
-,-,TRBJ1-1,TRBV7-9,TGTGCCAGCAGCGGGGACACGCTCACTGAAGCTTTCTTT,CASSGDTLTEAFF
-,-,TRBJ1-1,TRBV7-2,TGTGCCAGCAGCTTAGTTCGGGGGGCGCGAGGGGAAGCTTTCTTT,CASSLVRGARGEAFF
-,few,TRBJ2-5,TRBV11-2,TGTGCCAGCAGCCGCAGGCCTAGGAAAGAGACCCAGTACTTC,CASSRRPRKETQYF
-,few,TRBJ1-6,TRBV30,TGTGCCTGGAGTGTACCGGGCTCCTATAATTCACCCCTCCACTTT,CAWSVPGSYNSPLHF
TRBD2,few,TRBJ2-1,TRBV4-1,TGCGCCAGCAGCCAAGGACTAAGCGGGACCTACAATGAGCAGTTCTTC,CASSQGLSGTYNEQFF
TRBD2,-,TRBJ2-1,TRBV29-1,TGCAGCGCCTTGACTAGCGGGGCTCTTGATGAGCAGTTCTTC,CSALTSGALDEQFF
TRBD2,-,TRBJ2-1,TRBV9,TGTGCCAGCAGCCTTGCGGGGGGAGTCAATGAGCAGTTCTTC,CASSLAGGVNEQFF
TRBD2,-,TRBJ2-1,TRBV9,TGTGCCAGCAGCGTAGGTACTAGCGGGGGATACAATGAGCAGTTCTTC,CASSVGTSGGYNEQFF
-,few,TRBJ2-2,TRBV20-1,TGCAGTGCAACTAGGACCGGGGAGCTGTTTTTT,CSATRTGELFF
-,-,TRBJ2-3,TRBV6-1,TGTGCCAGCAGTGGGGAGCAACCTCGGTTCGGAGATACGCAGTATTTT,CASSGEQPRFGDTQYF
TRBD2,-,TRBJ2-3,TRBV27,TGTGCCAGTGGGCATAGCGGGATAGGGACAGATACGCAGTATTTT,CASGHSGIGTDTQYF
-,-,TRBJ1-4,TRBV11-2,TGTGCCAGCAGCCAAACCTGGGGGCATAATGAAAAACTGTTTTTT,CASSQTWGHNEKLFF
-,-,TRBJ1-2,TRBV18,TGTGCCAGCTCACCTTCCTCGGGTGCGGGGGTTGCCTATGGCTACACCTTC,CASSPSSGAGVAYGYTF
-,-,TRBJ1-4,TRBV5-1,TGCGCCAGCAGCCAGGGGAGCCAGGGGGAAAAACTGTTTTTT,CASSQGSQGEKLFF
-,-,TRBJ2-7,TRBV28,TGTGCCAGCAGTTTACGCTTCTTTCCCTACGAGCAGTACTTC,CASSLRFFPYEQYF
-,-,TRBJ1-1,TRBV5-1,TGCGCCAGCAGCGGTCAGGGGTTCACTGAAGCTTTCTTT,CASSGQGFTEAFF
-,few,TRBJ2-5,TRBV2,TGTGCCAGCAGCGCCACTAGTGCCCAAGAGACCCAGTACTTC,CASSATSAQETQYF
-,-,TRBJ2-4,TRBV28,TGTGCCAGCAGACGCCAGGGAGGAGGGAACATTCAGTACTTC,CASRRQGGGNIQYF
-,-,TRBJ2-2,TRBV6-1,TGTGCCAGCAGGGACCACTCCGGGGAGCTGTTTTTT,CASRDHSGELFF
TRBD1,-,TRBJ1-1,TRBV5-6,TGTGCCAGCAGCTTGAGGAGGAGACCAGGGGGCACTGAAGCTTTCTTT,CASSLRRRPGGTEAFF
-,-,TRBJ2-1,TRBV5-4,TGTGCCAGCAGCTTGGTGGCGGGACAGCACAATGAGCAGTTCTTC,CASSLVAGQHNEQFF
-,-,TRBJ1-6,TRBV6-5,TGTGCCAGCAGTTACGATTCCCTGGACAATTCACCCCTCCACTTT,CASSYDSLDNSPLHF
TRBD1,-,TRBJ1-1,TRBV19,TGTGCCAGTAGTAGGGATTCCGGAGGGCGGGACAGGGGCTTTTTGAACACTGAAGCTTTCTTT,CASSRDSGGRDRGFLNTEAFF
-,once,TRBJ2-7,TRBV6-1,TGTGCCAGCAGTAGGGCACGACCCTACGAGCAGTACTTC,CASSRARPYEQYF
-,-,TRBJ2-2,TRBV7-9,TGTGCCAGCAGCTTAAGCAAACTCGCCGAGGGGAACACCGGGGAGCTGTTTTTT,CASSLSKLAEGNTGELFF
-,-,TRBJ2-1,TRBV2,TGTGCCAGCAGTGATGACGGGGTCCATGAGCAGTTCTTC,CASSDDGVHEQFF
-,few,TRBJ1-1,TRBV5-1,TGCGCCAGCAGCACAATAGGTCACAGGGACGCTGAAGCTTTCTTT,CASSTIGHRDAEAFF
-,-,TRBJ1-4,TRBV28,TGTGCCAGCCACCTTTCAGGGTCTAATGAAAAACTGTTTTTT,CASHLSGSNEKLFF